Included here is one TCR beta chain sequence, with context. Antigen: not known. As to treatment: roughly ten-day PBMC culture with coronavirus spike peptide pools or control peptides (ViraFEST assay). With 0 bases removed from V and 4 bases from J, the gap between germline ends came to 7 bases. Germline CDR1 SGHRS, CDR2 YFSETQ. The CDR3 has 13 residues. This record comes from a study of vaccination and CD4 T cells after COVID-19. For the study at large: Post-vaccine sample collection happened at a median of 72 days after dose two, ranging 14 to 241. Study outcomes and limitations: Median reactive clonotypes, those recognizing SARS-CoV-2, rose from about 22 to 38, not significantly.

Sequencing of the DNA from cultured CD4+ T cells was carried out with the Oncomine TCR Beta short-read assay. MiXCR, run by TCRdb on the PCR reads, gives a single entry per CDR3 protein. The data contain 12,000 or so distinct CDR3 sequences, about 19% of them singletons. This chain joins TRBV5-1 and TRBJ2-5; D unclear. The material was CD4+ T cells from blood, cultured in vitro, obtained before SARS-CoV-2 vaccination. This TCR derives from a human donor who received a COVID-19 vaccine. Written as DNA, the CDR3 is TGCGCCAGCAGCTTGGACAACCTAGAGACCCAGTACTTC. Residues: CASSLDNLETQYF.